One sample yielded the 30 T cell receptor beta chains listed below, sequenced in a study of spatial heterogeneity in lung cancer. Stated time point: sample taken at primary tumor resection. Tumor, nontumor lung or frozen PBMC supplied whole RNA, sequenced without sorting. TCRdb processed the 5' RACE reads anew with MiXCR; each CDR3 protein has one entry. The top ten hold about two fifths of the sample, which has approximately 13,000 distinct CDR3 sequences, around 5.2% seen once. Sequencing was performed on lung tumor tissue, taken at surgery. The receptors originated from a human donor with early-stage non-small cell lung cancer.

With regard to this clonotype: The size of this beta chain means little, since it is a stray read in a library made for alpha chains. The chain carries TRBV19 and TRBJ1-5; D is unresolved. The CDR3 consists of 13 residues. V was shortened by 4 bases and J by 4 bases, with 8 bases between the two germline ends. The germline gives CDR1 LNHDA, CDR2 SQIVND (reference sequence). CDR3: CASSNQGNQPQHF. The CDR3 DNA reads TGTGCCAGTAGTAACCAAGGAAATCAGCCCCAGCATTTT.

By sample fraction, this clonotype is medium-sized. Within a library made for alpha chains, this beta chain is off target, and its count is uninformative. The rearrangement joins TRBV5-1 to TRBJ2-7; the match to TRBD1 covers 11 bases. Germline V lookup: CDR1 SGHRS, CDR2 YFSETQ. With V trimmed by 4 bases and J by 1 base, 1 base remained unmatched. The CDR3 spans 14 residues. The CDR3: CASSGDRGSYEQYV. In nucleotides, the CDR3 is TGCGCCAGCAGCGGGGACAGGGGGTCCTACGAGCAGTACGTC.

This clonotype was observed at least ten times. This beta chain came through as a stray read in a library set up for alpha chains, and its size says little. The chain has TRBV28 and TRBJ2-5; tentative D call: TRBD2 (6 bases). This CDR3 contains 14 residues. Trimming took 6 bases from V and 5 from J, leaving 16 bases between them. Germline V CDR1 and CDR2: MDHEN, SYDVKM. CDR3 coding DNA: TGTGCCAGCAGCCCCGGGTCGACTAGTGAGACCCAGTACTTC. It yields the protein CASSPGSTSETQYF.

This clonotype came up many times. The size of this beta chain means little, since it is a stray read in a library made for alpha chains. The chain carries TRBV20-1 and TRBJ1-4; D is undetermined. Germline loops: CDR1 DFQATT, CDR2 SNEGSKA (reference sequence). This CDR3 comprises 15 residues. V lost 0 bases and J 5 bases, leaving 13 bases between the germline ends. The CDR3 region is CSARDPIGSNEKLFF. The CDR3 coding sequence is TGCAGTGCTAGAGACCCTATAGGCTCGAATGAAAAACTGTTTTTT.

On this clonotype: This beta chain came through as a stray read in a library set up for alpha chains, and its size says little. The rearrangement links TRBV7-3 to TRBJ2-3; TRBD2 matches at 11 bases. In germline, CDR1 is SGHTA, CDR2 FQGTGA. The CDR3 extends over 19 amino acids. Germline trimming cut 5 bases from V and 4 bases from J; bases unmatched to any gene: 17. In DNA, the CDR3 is TGTGCCAGCAGCCGGCAGGGAACTAGCGGGAGACCAGGGCCAGATACGCAGTATTTT. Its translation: CASSRQGTSGRPGPDTQYF.

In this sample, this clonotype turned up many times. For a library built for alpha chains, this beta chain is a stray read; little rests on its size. The CDR3 loop is CASSLGGPPKETQYF. The CDR3 DNA is TGCGCCAGCAGCTTGGGAGGGCCCCCCAAGGAGACCCAGTACTTC. The rearrangement uses TRBV5-1 and TRBJ2-5, with a tentative D call TRBD2 (5 bases). The CDR3 extends over 15 amino acids. V lost 0 bases and J 5 bases, leaving 14 bases between the germline ends. Germline CDR1 reads SGHRS; CDR2 reads YFSETQ.

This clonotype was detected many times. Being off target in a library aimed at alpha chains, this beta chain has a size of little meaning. CDR3: CASSFGQGGAEKLFF. The CDR3 region has the DNA TGTGCCAGCAGTTTCGGTCAGGGAGGTGCTGAAAAACTGTTTTTT. The chain uses TRBV12-3 or TRBV12-4 and TRBJ1-4; possibly TRBD1 for D (5 bases). V was pared by 3 bases and J by 7 bases, with 15 bases between. This CDR3 is 15 amino acids long.

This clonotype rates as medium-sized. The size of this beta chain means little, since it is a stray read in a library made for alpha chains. CDR3 coding DNA: TGTGCCAGCAGCAGGACGGGCTCAACCTACGAGCAGTACGTC. Translating gives CASSRTGSTYEQYV. The chain combines TRBV3-1 with TRBJ2-7; D unclear. In germline, CDR1 is LGHDT, CDR2 YNNKEL (reference sequence). CDR3 length equals 14 residues. V was cut by 5 bases and J by 2 bases, with 13 bases left in between.

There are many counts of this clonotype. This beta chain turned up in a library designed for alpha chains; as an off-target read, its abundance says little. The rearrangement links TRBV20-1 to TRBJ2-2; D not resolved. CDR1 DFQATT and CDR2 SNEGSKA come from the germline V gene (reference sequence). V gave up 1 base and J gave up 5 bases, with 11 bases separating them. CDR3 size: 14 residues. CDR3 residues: CSARAQDLTGELFF. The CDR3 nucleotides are TGCAGTGCTAGAGCTCAGGATTTAACCGGGGAGCTGTTTTTT.

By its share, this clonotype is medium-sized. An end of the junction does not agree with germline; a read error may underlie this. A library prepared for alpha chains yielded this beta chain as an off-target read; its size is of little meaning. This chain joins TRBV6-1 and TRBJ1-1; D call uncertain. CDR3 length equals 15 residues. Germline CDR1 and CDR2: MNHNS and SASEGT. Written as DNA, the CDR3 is TGTGCCAGCAGTGTCCTGGCCTCGGGGAACGCTGAAGCTTTCTTT. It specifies CASSVLASGNAEAFF.

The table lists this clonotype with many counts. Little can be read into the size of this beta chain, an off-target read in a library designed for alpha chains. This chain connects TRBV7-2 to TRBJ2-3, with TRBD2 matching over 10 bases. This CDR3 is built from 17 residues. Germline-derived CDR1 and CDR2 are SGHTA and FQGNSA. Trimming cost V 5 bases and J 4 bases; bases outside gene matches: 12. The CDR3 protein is CASSPRGLAGVPDTQYF. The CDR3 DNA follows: TGTGCCAGCAGCCCAAGGGGGCTAGCGGGAGTGCCAGATACGCAGTATTTT.

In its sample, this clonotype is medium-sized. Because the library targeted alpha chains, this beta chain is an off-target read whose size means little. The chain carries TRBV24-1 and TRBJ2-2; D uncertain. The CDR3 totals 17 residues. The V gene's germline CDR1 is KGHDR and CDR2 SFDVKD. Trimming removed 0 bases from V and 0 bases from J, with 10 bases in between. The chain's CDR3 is CATSDLWASPNTGELFF. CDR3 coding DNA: TGTGCCACCAGTGATTTGTGGGCCAGCCCGAACACCGGGGAGCTGTTTTTT.

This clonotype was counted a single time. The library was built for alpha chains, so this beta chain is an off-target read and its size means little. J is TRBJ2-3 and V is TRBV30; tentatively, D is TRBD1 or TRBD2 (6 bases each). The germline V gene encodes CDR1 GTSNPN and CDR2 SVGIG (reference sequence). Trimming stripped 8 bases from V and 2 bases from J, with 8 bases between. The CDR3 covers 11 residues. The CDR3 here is CAGGPTDTQYF. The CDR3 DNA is TGTGCCGGGGGGCCCACAGATACGCAGTATTTT.

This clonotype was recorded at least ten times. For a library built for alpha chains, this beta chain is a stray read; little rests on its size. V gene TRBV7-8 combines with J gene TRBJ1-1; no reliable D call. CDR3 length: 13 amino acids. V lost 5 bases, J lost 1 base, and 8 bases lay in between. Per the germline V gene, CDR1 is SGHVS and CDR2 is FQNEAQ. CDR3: CASSTDTNTEAFF. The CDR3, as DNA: TGTGCCAGCAGCACCGACACGAACACTGAAGCTTTCTTT.

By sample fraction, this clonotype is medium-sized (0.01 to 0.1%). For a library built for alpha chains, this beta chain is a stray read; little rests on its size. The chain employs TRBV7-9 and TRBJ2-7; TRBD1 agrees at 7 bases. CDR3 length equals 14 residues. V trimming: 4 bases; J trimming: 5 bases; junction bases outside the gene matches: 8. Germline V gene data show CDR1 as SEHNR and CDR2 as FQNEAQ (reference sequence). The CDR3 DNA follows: TGTGCCAGCAGCTCCCACGACAGGGAAGACGAGCAGTACTTC. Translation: CASSSHDREDEQYF.

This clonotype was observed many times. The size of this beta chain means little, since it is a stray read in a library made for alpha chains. CDR3 nucleotides: TGCGCCAGCAGCCAAGATGGAGGGGAGCAGTACTTC. Amino acids: CASSQDGGEQYF. The J gene is TRBJ2-7, the V gene TRBV4-3, with D perhaps matching TRBD2 (6 bases). Trimming took 0 bases from V and 7 from J, leaving 7 bases between them. This CDR3 has 12 residues. In germline, CDR1 is LGHNA, CDR2 YSLEER.

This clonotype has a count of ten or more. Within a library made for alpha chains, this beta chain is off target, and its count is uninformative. The CDR3 DNA sequence: TGTGCCAGCAGTACCCAAGGACAGGGGGTTTCGCATTTT. As protein: CASSTQGQGVSHF. The chain has TRBV27 and TRBJ1-5, with 10 bases matching TRBD1. This CDR3 has 13 amino acids. J was trimmed by 15 bases and V by 5 bases; bases with no gene match: 10. Germline V gene sequence: CDR1 MNHEY, CDR2 SMNVEV (reference sequence).

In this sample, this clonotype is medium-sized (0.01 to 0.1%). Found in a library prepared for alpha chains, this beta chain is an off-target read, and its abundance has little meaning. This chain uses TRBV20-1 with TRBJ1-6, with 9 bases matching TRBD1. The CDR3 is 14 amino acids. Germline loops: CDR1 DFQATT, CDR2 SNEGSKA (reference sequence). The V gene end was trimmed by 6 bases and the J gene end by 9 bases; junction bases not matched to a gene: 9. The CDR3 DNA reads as TGCAGTGCCCCTAGGACAGGGGAGGGTTCACCCCTCCACTTT. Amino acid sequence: CSAPRTGEGSPLHF.

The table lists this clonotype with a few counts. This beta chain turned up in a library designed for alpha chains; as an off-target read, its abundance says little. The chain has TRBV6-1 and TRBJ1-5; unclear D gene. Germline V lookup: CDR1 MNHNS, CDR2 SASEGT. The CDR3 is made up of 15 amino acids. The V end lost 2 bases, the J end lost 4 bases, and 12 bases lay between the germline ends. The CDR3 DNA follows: TGTGCCAGCAGTGAATATGGGTTTGATAATCAGCCCCAGCATTTT. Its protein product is CASSEYGFDNQPQHF.

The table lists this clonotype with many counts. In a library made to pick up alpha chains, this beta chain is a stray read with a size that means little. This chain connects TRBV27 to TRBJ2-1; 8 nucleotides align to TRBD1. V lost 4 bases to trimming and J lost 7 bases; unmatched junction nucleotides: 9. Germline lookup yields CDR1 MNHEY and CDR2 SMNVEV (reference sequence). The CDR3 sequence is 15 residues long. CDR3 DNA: TGTGCCAGCAGTTACGGTTGGACAGGGAAAAATGAGCAGTTCTTC. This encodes CASSYGWTGKNEQFF.

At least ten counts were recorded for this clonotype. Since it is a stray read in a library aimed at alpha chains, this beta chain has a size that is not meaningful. CDR3 nucleotides: TGTGCCAGCAGCTTAGCTCCGGACAGGGCCTCTCCTGAAGCTTTCTTT. It yields the protein CASSLAPDRASPEAFF. V and J are TRBV7-6 and TRBJ1-1; the match to TRBD1 covers 8 bases. CDR1 and CDR2 from the germline V gene are SGHVS and FNYEAQ. The CDR3 loop spans 16 amino acids. Germline trimming cut 0 bases from V and 6 bases from J; bases unmatched to any gene: 9.

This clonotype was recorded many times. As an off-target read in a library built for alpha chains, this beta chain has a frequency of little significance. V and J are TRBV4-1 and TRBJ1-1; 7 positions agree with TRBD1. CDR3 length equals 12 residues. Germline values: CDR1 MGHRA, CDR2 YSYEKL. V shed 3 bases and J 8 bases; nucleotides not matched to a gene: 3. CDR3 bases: TGCGCCAGCAGCCATTCGGACAGGGAAGCTTTCTTT. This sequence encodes CASSHSDREAFF.

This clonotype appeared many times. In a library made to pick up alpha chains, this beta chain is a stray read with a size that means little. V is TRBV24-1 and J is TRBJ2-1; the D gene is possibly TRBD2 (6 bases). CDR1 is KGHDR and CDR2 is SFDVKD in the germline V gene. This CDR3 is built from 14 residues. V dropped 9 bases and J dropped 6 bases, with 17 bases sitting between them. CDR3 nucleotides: TGTGCCACCGCCCTTAGCGGAGGGAGCAATGAGCAGTTCTTC. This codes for CATALSGGSNEQFF.

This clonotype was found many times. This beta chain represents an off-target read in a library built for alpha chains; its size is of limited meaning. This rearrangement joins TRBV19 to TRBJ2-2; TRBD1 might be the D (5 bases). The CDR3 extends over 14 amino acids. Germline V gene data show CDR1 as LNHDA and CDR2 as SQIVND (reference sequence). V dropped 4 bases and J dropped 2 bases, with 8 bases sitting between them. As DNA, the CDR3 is TGTGCCAGTAGTACTCAGGGAAACACCGGGGAGCTGTTTTTT. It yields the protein CASSTQGNTGELFF. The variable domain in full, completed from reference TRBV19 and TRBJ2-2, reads DGGITQSPKYLFRKEGQNVTLSCEQNLNHDAMYWYRQDPGQGLRLIYYSQIVNDFQKGDIAEGYSVSREKKESFPLTVTSAQKNPTAFYLCASSTQGNTGELFFGEGSRLTVL.

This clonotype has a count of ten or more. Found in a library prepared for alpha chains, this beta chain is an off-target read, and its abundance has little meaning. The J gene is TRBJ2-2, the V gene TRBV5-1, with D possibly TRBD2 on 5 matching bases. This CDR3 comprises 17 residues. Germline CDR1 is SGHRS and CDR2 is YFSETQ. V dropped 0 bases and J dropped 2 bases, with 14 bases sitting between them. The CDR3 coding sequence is TGCGCCAGCAGCTTGGCCAAGGGCCCGGGAAACACCGGGGAGCTGTTTTTT. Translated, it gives CASSLAKGPGNTGELFF.

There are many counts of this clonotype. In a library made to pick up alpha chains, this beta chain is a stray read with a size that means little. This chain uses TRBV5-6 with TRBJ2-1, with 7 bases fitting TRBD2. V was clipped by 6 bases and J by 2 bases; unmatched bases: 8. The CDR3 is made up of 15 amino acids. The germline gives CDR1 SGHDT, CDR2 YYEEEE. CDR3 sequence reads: CASTTLAATYNEQFF. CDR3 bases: TGTGCCAGCACCACCCTAGCGGCAACCTACAATGAGCAGTTCTTC.

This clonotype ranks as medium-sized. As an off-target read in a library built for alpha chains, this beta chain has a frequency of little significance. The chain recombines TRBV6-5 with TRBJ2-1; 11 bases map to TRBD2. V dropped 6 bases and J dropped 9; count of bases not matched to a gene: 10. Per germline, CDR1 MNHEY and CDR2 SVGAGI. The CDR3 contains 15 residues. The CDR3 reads CASSKQTSGAAEQFF. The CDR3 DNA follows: TGTGCCAGCAGCAAACAGACTAGCGGGGCTGCTGAGCAGTTCTTC.

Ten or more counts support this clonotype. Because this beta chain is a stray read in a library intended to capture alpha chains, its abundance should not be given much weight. The CDR3 protein is CASSSMGYTQYF. The CDR3 DNA follows: TGTGCCAGCAGCTCGATGGGATATACGCAGTATTTT. This rearrangement joins TRBV7-2 to TRBJ2-3, with D uncertain. Trimming cost V 4 bases and J 7 bases, with 9 bases left between them. Germline assignment: CDR1 SGHTA and CDR2 FQGNSA. This CDR3 contains 12 residues.

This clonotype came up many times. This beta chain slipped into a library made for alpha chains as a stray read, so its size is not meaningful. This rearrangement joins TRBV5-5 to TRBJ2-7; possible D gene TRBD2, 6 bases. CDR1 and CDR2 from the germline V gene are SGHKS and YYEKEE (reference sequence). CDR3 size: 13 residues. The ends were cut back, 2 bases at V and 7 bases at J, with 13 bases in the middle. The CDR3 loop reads CASSLLAVGEQYV. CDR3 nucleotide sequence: TGTGCCAGCAGCTTATTAGCGGTGGGGGAGCAGTACGTC.

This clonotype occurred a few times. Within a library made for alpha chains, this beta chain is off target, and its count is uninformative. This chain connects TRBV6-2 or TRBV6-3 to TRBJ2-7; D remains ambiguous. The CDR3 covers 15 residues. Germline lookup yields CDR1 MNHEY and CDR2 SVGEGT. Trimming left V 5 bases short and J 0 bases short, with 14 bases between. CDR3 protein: CASSKPGLSSYEQYF. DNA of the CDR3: TGTGCCAGCAGTAAACCGGGCCTGAGCTCCTACGAGCAGTACTTC.